The source of this TCR beta chain is a study of cytomegalovirus exposure and HLA in healthy donors. The ends were cut back, 5 bases at V and 2 bases at J, with 6 bases in the middle. This CDR3 region has 12 residues. Germline loops: CDR1 KGHSH, CDR2 LQKENI. The PCR employed 60 Vbeta primers together with 13 Jbeta primers. The repertoire was sequenced with immunoSEQ multiplex PCR; TCRdb's copy has only in-frame clones and lacks some. The table includes 85,000 to 100,000 clones, around 64% detected once. The sample consisted of PBMCs. The chain is built from TRBV18 and TRBJ1-1; no clear D. The clonotype was recovered from a man aged 55-75 years in good health and CMV-seronegative. CDR3 residues: CASSKRNTEAFF. CDR3 bases: TGTGCCAGCTCAAAGAGAAACACTGAAGCTTTCTTT.